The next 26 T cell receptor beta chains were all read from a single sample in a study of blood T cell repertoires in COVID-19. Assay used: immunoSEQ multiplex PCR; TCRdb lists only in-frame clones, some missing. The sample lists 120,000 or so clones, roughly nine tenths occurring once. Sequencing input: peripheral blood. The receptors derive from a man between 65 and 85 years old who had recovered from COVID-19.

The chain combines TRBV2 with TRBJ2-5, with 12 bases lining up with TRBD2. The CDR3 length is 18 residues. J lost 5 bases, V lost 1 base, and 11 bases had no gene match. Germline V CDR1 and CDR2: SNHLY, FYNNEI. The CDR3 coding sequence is TGTGCCAGCAGTGAAGGGCGGCTAGCGGGGGGGCCTGGTGAGACCCAGTACTTC. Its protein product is CASSEGRLAGGPGETQYF.

The CDR3 here is CASSLRYEQYF. CDR3 DNA sequence: TGTGCCAGCAGTTTACGCTACGAGCAGTACTTC. V is TRBV28 and J is TRBJ2-7, with D uncertain. CDR3 size: 11 residues. The germline CDR1 and CDR2 sequences are MDHEN and SYDVKM. The ends were cut back, 2 bases at V and 3 bases at J, with 2 bases in the middle.

Here the CDR3 reads CASSPDRGGGYTF. CDR3 coding DNA: TGTGCCAGCAGCCCCGACAGGGGAGGTGGCTACACCTTC. The chain has TRBV11-2 and TRBJ1-2, with 8 bases aligning to TRBD1. The V segment lost 5 bases and the J segment 7 bases; nucleotides outside the gene matches: 6. Per the germline V gene, CDR1 is SGHAT and CDR2 is FQNNGV. This CDR3 contains 13 residues.

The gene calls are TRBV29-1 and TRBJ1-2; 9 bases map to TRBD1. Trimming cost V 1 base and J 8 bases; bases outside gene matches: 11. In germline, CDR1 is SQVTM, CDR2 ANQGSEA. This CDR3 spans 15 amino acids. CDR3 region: CSVEVPPGTGNGYTF. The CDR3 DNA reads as TGCAGCGTTGAAGTCCCCCCCGGGACAGGGAACGGCTACACCTTC.

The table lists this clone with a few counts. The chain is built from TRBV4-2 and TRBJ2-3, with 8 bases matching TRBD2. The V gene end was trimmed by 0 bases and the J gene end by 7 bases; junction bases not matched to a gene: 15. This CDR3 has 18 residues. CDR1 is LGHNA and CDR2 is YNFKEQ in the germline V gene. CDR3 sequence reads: CASSQDWAAGDTFYTQYF. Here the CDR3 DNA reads TGTGCCAGCAGCCAAGATTGGGCAGCGGGAGACACCTTCTATACGCAGTATTTT.

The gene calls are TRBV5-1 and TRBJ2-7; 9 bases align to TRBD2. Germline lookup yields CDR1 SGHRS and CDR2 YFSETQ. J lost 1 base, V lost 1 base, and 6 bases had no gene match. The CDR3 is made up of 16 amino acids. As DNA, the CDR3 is TGCGCCAGCAGCTTGTCCGCGGGGGGGCCGTCCTACGAGCAGTACTTC. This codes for CASSLSAGGPSYEQYF.

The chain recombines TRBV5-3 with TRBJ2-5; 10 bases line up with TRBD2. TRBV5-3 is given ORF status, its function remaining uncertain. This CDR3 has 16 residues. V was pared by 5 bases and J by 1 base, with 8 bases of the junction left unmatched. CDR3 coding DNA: TGTGCCAGAAGAATCCGACTAGCGGGCCTCCAAGAGACCCAGTACTTC. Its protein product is CARRIRLAGLQETQYF.

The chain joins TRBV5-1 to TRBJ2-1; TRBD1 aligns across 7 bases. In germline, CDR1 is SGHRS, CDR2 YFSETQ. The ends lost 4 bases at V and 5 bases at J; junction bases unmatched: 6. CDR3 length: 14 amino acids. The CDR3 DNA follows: TGCGCCAGCAGCCCAGGGGGAGCGAACAATGAGCAGTTCTTC. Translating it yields CASSPGGANNEQFF.

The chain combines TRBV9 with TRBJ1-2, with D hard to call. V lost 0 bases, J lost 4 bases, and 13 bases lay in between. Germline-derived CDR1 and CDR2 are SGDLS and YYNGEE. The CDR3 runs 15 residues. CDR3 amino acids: CASSVVAEGSYGYTF. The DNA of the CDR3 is TGTGCCAGCAGCGTAGTGGCTGAGGGATCCTATGGCTACACCTTC.

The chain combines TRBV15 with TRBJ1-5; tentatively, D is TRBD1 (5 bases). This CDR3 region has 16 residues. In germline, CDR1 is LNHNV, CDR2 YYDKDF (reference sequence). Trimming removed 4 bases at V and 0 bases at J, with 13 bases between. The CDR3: CATSNYTGVSNQPQHF. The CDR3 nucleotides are TGTGCCACCAGCAATTATACAGGTGTTAGCAATCAGCCCCAGCATTTT.

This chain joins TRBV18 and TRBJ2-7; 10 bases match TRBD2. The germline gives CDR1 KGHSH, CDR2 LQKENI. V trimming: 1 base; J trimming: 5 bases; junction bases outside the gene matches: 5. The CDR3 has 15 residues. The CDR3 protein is CASSPQREGPDEQYF. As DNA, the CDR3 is TGTGCCAGCTCACCACAGCGGGAGGGCCCCGACGAGCAGTACTTC.

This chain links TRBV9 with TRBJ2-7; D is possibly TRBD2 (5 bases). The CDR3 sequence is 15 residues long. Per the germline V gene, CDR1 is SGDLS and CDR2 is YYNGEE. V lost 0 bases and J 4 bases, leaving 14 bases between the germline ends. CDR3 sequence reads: CASSVGIGERYEQYF. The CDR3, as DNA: TGTGCCAGCAGCGTAGGTATTGGGGAGAGGTACGAGCAGTACTTC.

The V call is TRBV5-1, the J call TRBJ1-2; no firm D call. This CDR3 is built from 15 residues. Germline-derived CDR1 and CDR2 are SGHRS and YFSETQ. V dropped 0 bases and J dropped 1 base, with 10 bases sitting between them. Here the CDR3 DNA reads TGCGCCAGCAGCTTGGGACACCTTAGTAACTATGGCTACACCTTC. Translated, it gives CASSLGHLSNYGYTF.

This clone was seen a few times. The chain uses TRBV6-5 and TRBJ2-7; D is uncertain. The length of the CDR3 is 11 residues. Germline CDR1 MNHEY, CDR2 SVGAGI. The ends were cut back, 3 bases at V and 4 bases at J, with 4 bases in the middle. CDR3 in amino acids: CASSYLYEQYF. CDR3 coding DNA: TGTGCCAGCAGTTATTTATACGAGCAGTACTTC.

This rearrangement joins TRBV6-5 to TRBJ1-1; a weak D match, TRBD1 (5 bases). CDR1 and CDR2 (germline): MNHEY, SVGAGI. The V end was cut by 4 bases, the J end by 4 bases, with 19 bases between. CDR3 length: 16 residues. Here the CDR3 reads CASSSSQGTSGTEAFF. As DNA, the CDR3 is TGTGCCAGCAGTTCATCTCAGGGTACCAGTGGCACTGAAGCTTTCTTT.

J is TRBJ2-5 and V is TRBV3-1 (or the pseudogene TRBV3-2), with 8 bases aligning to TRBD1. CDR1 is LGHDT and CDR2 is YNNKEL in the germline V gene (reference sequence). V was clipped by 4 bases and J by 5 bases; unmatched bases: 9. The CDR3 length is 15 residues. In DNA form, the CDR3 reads TGTGCCAGCAGCCTCGGGACAGGTCTAGTGGAGACCCAGTACTTC. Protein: CASSLGTGLVETQYF.

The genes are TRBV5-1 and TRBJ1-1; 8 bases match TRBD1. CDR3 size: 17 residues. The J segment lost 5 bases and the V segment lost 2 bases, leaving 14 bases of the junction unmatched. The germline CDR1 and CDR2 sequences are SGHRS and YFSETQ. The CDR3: CASSLVVFRTGLTEAFF. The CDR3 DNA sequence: TGCGCCAGCAGCTTAGTCGTATTTCGGACAGGGCTGACTGAAGCTTTCTTT. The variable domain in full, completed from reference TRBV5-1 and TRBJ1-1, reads KAGVTQTPRYLIKTRGQQVTLSCSPISGHRSVSWYQQTPGQGLQFLFEYFSETQRNKGNFPGRFSGRQFSNSRSEMNVSTLELGDSALYLCASSLVVFRTGLTEAFFGQGTRLTVV.

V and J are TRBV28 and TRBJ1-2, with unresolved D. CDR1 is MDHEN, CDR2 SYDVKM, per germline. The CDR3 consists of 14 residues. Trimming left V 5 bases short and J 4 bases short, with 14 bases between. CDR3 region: CASSRTHSGYGYTF. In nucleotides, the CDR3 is TGTGCCAGCAGTCGGACTCATAGCGGCTATGGCTACACCTTC.

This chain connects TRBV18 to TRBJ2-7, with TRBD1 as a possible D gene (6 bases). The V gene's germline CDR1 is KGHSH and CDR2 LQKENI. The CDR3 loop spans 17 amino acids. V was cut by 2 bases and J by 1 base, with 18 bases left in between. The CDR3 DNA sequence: TGTGCCAGCTCACCAGCCAGGGGCCGAGGAGGTTCCTACGAGCAGTACTTC. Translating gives CASSPARGRGGSYEQYF.

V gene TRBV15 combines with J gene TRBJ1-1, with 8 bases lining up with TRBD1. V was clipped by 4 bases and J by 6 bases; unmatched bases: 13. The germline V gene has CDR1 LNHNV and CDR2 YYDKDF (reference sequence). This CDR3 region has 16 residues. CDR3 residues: CATSTRTGQGVPEAFF. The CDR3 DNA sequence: TGTGCCACCAGCACTAGGACTGGACAGGGAGTCCCTGAAGCTTTCTTT.

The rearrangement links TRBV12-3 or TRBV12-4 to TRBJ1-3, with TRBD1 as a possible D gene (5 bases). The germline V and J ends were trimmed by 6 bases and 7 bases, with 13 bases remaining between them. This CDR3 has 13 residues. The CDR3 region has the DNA TGTGCCAGCAGAACCTCCGGGGGTAACACCATATATTTT. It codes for CASRTSGGNTIYF.

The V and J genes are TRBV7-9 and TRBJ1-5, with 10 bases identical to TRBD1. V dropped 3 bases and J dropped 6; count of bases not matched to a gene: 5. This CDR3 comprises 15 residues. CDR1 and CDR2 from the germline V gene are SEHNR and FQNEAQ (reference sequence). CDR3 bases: TGTGCCAGCAGCTTTACGGGACAGGGGAGTCAGCCCCAGCATTTT. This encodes CASSFTGQGSQPQHF.

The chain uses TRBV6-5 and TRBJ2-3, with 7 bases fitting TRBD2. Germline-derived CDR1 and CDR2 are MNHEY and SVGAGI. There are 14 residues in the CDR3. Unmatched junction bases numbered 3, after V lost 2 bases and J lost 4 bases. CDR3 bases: TGTGCCAGCAGTTACGTAGCGGGTGCAGATACGCAGTATTTT. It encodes CASSYVAGADTQYF.

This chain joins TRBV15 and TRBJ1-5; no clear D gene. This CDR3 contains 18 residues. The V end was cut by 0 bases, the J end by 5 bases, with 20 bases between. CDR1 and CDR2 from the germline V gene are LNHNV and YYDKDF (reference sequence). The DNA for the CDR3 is TGTGCCACCAGCAGAGATGAATATGGGGTTCGGGGAGATCAGCCCCAGCATTTT. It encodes CATSRDEYGVRGDQPQHF. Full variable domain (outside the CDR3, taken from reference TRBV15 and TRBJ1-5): DAMVIQNPRYQVTQFGKPVTLSCSQTLNHNVMYWYQQKSSQAPKLLFHYYDKDFNNEADTPDNFQSRRPNTSFCFLDIRSPGLGDTAMYLCATSRDEYGVRGDQPQHFGDGTRLSIL.

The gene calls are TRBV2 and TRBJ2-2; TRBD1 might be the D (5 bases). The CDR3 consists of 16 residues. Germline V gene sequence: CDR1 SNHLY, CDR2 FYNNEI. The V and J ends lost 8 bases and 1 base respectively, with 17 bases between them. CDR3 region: CASLKGIGRNTGELFF. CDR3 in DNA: TGTGCCAGCTTGAAGGGGATAGGGCGGAACACCGGGGAGCTGTTTTTT.

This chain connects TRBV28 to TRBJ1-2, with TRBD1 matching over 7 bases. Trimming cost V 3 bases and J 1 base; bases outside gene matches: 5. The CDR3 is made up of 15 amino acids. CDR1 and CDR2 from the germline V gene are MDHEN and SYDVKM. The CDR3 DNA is TGTGCCAGCAGTTTCGACAGGGATCGTAACTATGGCTACACCTTC. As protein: CASSFDRDRNYGYTF.